These 28 T cell receptor beta chains originate from one sample sequenced in a study of cytomegalovirus exposure and HLA in healthy donors. Primers for the PCR totalled 60 Vbeta and 13 Jbeta. TCRdb's table, derived via immunoSEQ multiplex PCR, lists solely in-frame clones and lacks some. The table records almost 200,000 clones, roughly 85% of them present only once. The specimen sequenced was PBMCs. These receptors originate from a woman aged 45-59 years in good health and CMV-seronegative.

This chain joins TRBV27 and TRBJ1-1; 7 positions agree with TRBD1. This CDR3 contains 13 residues. V dropped 2 bases and J dropped 10; count of bases not matched to a gene: 7. Germline V gene sequence: CDR1 MNHEY, CDR2 SMNVEV (reference sequence). CDR3 DNA: TGTGCCAGCAGTTTAAGCGACAGGGCGGGAGCTTTCTTT. Protein product: CASSLSDRAGAFF.

The chain recombines TRBV4-1 with TRBJ2-5, with D unresolved. The DNA end favors TRBJ2-7, so the J call may be wrong. The germline V gene encodes CDR1 MGHRA and CDR2 YSYEKL. This CDR3 has 16 residues. CDR3 sequence: CASSQEFTLSSYEQYF. CDR3 DNA sequence: TGCGCCAGCAGCCAAGAATTTACGTTGAGCTCCTACGAGCAGTACTTC.

The chain carries TRBV6-5 and TRBJ1-5; D is ambiguous. The CDR3 is 15 residues long. The V gene lost 0 bases and the J gene lost 4 bases, with 10 bases spanning the gap. CDR1 and CDR2 from the germline V gene are MNHEY and SVGAGI. CDR3 sequence: CASSYSFPPNQPQHF. DNA for the CDR3: TGTGCCAGCAGTTACTCTTTCCCCCCAAATCAGCCCCAGCATTTT.

The chain recombines TRBV19 with TRBJ2-1; weak D call: TRBD1 (6 bases). Trimming removed 5 bases from V and 3 bases from J, with 11 bases in between. Germline CDR1 LNHDA, CDR2 SQIVND (reference sequence). This CDR3 is 14 amino acids long. The DNA of the CDR3 is TGTGCCAGTAGTCCAGGACAGAGCTACAATGAGCAGTTCTTC. Amino acids: CASSPGQSYNEQFF.

V gene TRBV28 combines with J gene TRBJ2-1, with 7 nucleotides matching TRBD1. Trimming cost V 6 bases and J 4 bases; bases outside gene matches: 18. The germline V gene encodes CDR1 MDHEN and CDR2 SYDVKM. The CDR3 length is 18 residues. The CDR3 nucleotides read TGTGCCAGCAGCTACCGACCCGGACAGGTCCCCCCTTACAATGAGCAGTTCTTC. Translation: CASSYRPGQVPPYNEQFF.

This chain uses TRBV28 with TRBJ2-1; no reliable D call. V was pared by 6 bases and J by 7 bases, with 13 bases between. The CDR3 sequence is 13 residues long. CDR1 is MDHEN and CDR2 is SYDVKM in the germline V gene. The CDR3: CASRSSFWNEQFF. CDR3 nucleotide sequence: TGTGCCAGCAGGAGCTCCTTTTGGAATGAGCAGTTCTTC.

The rearrangement links TRBV18 to TRBJ2-5, with 10 bases matching TRBD2. CDR1 is KGHSH and CDR2 is LQKENI in the germline V gene. Germline trimming cut 0 bases from V and 1 base from J; bases unmatched to any gene: 2. The CDR3 has 16 amino acids. The CDR3 reads CASSPPLAGAQETQYF. The CDR3 DNA reads TGTGCCAGCTCACCACCGCTAGCGGGAGCCCAAGAGACCCAGTACTTC.

V gene TRBV28 combines with J gene TRBJ2-7; TRBD1 aligns across 11 bases. Per the germline V gene, CDR1 is MDHEN and CDR2 is SYDVKM. This CDR3 is 14 amino acids long. Unmatched junction bases numbered 5, after V lost 6 bases and J lost 4 bases. The CDR3 spells CASRTGTGGYEQYF. In DNA form, the CDR3 reads TGTGCCAGCAGGACCGGGACAGGGGGGTACGAGCAGTACTTC.

J is TRBJ1-4 and V is TRBV6-6, with D perhaps matching TRBD1 (6 bases). Germline values: CDR1 MNHNY, CDR2 SVGAGI (reference sequence). V lost 2 bases and J lost 8, with 12 bases in between. This CDR3 is built from 14 residues. CDR3 sequence reads: CASSYMDSREKLFF. As DNA, the CDR3 is TGTGCCAGCAGTTACATGGACAGTCGGGAAAAACTGTTTTTT.

This chain links TRBV19 with TRBJ2-5; weak D call: TRBD2 (5 bases). This CDR3 comprises 15 residues. CDR1 is LNHDA and CDR2 is SQIVND in the germline V gene (reference sequence). V was shortened by 3 bases and J by 1 base, with 12 bases between the two germline ends. The chain's CDR3 is CASSIPGVSQETQYF. DNA for the CDR3: TGTGCCAGTAGTATCCCCGGGGTAAGCCAAGAGACCCAGTACTTC.

J is TRBJ1-1 and V is TRBV19, with 7 bases fitting TRBD1. The CDR3 contains 16 residues. CDR1 is LNHDA and CDR2 is SQIVND in the germline V gene (reference sequence). V dropped 3 bases and J dropped 1; count of bases not matched to a gene: 8. The DNA of the CDR3 is TGTGCCAGTAGTATCGCACAGGGGTCGAGGAACACTGAAGCTTTCTTT. This translates into CASSIAQGSRNTEAFF.

The chain employs TRBV5-1 and TRBJ2-1, with 13 bases that match TRBD2. V was clipped by 4 bases and J by 4 bases; unmatched bases: 14. Looked up from germline, CDR1 is SGHRS and CDR2 is YFSETQ. The CDR3 extends over 19 amino acids. In nucleotides, the CDR3 is TGCGCCAGCAGCACCCCGGGACTAGCGGGAAATCGGGGGTACAATGAGCAGTTCTTC. It translates to CASSTPGLAGNRGYNEQFF. Together with reference TRBV5-1 and TRBJ2-1, the CDR3 gives the full variable domain: KAGVTQTPRYLIKTRGQQVTLSCSPISGHRSVSWYQQTPGQGLQFLFEYFSETQRNKGNFPGRFSGRQFSNSRSEMNVSTLELGDSALYLCASSTPGLAGNRGYNEQFFGPGTRLTVL.

V is TRBV27 and J is TRBJ2-1; D might be TRBD2 (6 bases). The CDR3 length is 17 residues. Germline V gene lookup returns CDR1 MNHEY and CDR2 SMNVEV (reference sequence). Trimming took 3 bases from V and 0 from J, leaving 15 bases between them. The CDR3 loop reads CASSFSGSGSSYNEQFF. The CDR3 coding sequence is TGTGCCAGCAGTTTTTCTGGTAGCGGAAGCTCCTACAATGAGCAGTTCTTC.

The chain has TRBV7-9 and TRBJ2-1; 14 positions match TRBD2. V lost 5 bases to trimming and J lost 6 bases; unmatched junction nucleotides: 6. Germline V gives CDR1 SEHNR, CDR2 FQNEAQ (reference sequence). This CDR3 has 16 amino acids. In DNA form, the CDR3 reads TGTGCCAGCAGCAAGTGGACTAGCGGGAGGACCAATGAGCAGTTCTTC. As protein: CASSKWTSGRTNEQFF. The entire variable domain, with the rest obtained from reference TRBV7-9 and TRBJ2-1, is as follows: DTGVSQNPRHKITKRGQNVTFRCDPISEHNRLYWYRQTLGQGPEFLTYFQNEAQLEKSRLLSDRFSAERPKGSFSTLEIQRTEQGDSAMYLCASSKWTSGRTNEQFFGPGTRLTVL.

The genes are TRBV5-1 and TRBJ2-7; 7 bases agree with TRBD1. Per germline, CDR1 SGHRS and CDR2 YFSETQ. The V segment lost 0 bases and the J segment 5 bases; nucleotides outside the gene matches: 8. CDR3 length: 15 amino acids. CDR3 DNA sequence: TGCGCCAGCAGCTTGGGGGACAGACCTAGGGACGAGCAGTACTTC. It is translated as CASSLGDRPRDEQYF.

The rearrangement uses TRBV19 and TRBJ1-2, with D perhaps TRBD1 (5 bases). CDR1 LNHDA and CDR2 SQIVND come from the germline V gene (reference sequence). The CDR3 covers 15 residues. V was shortened by 5 bases and J by 7 bases, with 20 bases between the two germline ends. The DNA for the CDR3 is TGTGCCAGTAGTCACCGATGGGGCGCAGGTACTGGCTACACCTTC. This sequence encodes CASSHRWGAGTGYTF.

The chain employs TRBV28 and TRBJ2-5; 7 nucleotides line up with TRBD1. The J segment lost 1 base and the V segment lost 4 bases, leaving 6 bases of the junction unmatched. The germline V gene has CDR1 MDHEN and CDR2 SYDVKM. The CDR3 totals 15 residues. The CDR3 spells CASSSSGTAQETQYF. The DNA of the CDR3 is TGTGCCAGCAGTTCCTCCGGGACAGCCCAAGAGACCCAGTACTTC.

The V and J genes are TRBV5-1 and TRBJ2-2; a weak D match, TRBD1 (6 bases). The germline V and J ends were trimmed by 0 bases and 7 bases, with 7 bases remaining between them. CDR3 length: 13 amino acids. Looked up from germline, CDR1 is SGHRS and CDR2 is YFSETQ. The CDR3 reads CASSLAGVGELFF. The CDR3 DNA sequence: TGCGCCAGCAGCTTGGCAGGGGTCGGGGAGCTGTTTTTT.

The chain uses TRBV7-9 and TRBJ1-2; the D gene is possibly TRBD1 (6 bases). Germline V gives CDR1 SEHNR, CDR2 FQNEAQ (reference sequence). V was shortened by 2 bases and J by 5 bases, with 12 bases between the two germline ends. The CDR3 runs 14 residues. The chain's CDR3 is CASSLSGETYGYTF. DNA for the CDR3: TGTGCCAGCAGCTTATCAGGGGAGACTTATGGCTACACCTTC.

This clone showed up just once. V and J are TRBV4-3 and TRBJ2-1, with D possibly matching TRBD1 (5 bases). The germline V and J ends were trimmed by 1 base and 9 bases, with 16 bases remaining between them. In germline, CDR1 is LGHNA, CDR2 YSLEER. This CDR3 contains 15 residues. In DNA form, the CDR3 reads TGCGCCAGCAGCCAAGTGGAACGGACAACCGCTGAGCAGTTCTTC. Its protein is CASSQVERTTAEQFF.

The chain joins TRBV19 to TRBJ2-1; weak D call: TRBD2 (5 bases). From germline, CDR1 is LNHDA and CDR2 SQIVND (reference sequence). The CDR3 runs 14 residues. Trimming removed 6 bases from V and 4 bases from J, with 13 bases in between. CDR3 coding DNA: TGTGCCAGTAGGCGGACGAGCGGATACAATGAGCAGTTCTTC. It is translated as CASRRTSGYNEQFF.

The table lists this clone with a count of one. This chain links TRBV19 with TRBJ1-5; 9 bases agree with TRBD1. Germline V CDR1 and CDR2: LNHDA, SQIVND (reference sequence). This CDR3 is 14 amino acids long. Trimming cost V 6 bases and J 7 bases; bases outside gene matches: 7. This chain's CDR3 is CASSLNRGRQPQHF. The DNA for the CDR3 is TGTGCCAGTAGCCTTAACAGGGGGCGACAGCCCCAGCATTTT.

This rearrangement joins TRBV14 to TRBJ2-3, with a possible D match to TRBD2 (5 bases). The CDR3 length is 16 residues. In germline, CDR1 is SGHDN, CDR2 FVKESK. Trimming took off 4 bases at V and 0 bases at J, with 14 bases between the two ends. The CDR3 nucleotides read TGTGCCAGCAGCCCCCTAGCTACTCCGAGCACAGATACGCAGTATTTT. It is translated as CASSPLATPSTDTQYF.

This clone has a handful of counts. This chain links TRBV7-2 with TRBJ2-2; the D is unclear. V was shortened by 5 bases and J by 0 bases, with 10 bases between the two germline ends. The CDR3 has 15 residues. The germline V gene encodes CDR1 SGHTA and CDR2 FQGNSA. The CDR3 DNA reads TGTGCCAGCAGCCCGCAAGTAGCGAACACCGGGGAGCTGTTTTTT. The encoded protein is CASSPQVANTGELFF.

The gene calls are TRBV7-2 and TRBJ2-7; D is perhaps TRBD1 (6 bases). Germline V gene data show CDR1 as SGHTA and CDR2 as FQGNSA. Trimming left V 2 bases short and J 0 bases short, with 11 bases between. This CDR3 has 15 amino acids. For the CDR3, the DNA is TGTGCCAGCAGCTTAAACAGGGCGGTCTCCTACGAGCAGTACTTC. Residues: CASSLNRAVSYEQYF.

The chain couples TRBV27 to TRBJ2-3, with TRBD2 matching over 8 bases. This CDR3 has 17 residues. V lost 3 bases and J lost 1; bases outside the gene matches: 9. Germline V gene sequence: CDR1 MNHEY, CDR2 SMNVEV (reference sequence). The CDR3 spells CASSFQIAGKGTDTQYF. CDR3 bases: TGTGCCAGCAGTTTTCAAATAGCGGGAAAAGGCACAGATACGCAGTATTTT.

This clone has only one observation. V usage is TRBV11-2 and J usage is TRBJ2-5, with D perhaps matching TRBD2 (5 bases). This CDR3 spans 17 amino acids. Germline V gene sequence: CDR1 SGHAT, CDR2 FQNNGV. The V gene lost 3 bases and the J gene lost 3 bases, with 20 bases spanning the gap. DNA of the CDR3: TGTGCCAGCAGCTTCCCCGTACTAGGTTATGGCGAAGAGACCCAGTACTTC. Amino acids: CASSFPVLGYGEETQYF.

The V call is TRBV15, the J call TRBJ2-1; 9 bases line up with TRBD1. Per germline, CDR1 LNHNV and CDR2 YYDKDF (reference sequence). V lost 0 bases, J lost 5 bases, and 5 bases stayed unmatched. This CDR3 has 16 residues. CDR3 sequence (DNA): TGTGCCACCAGCAGAGATGGGACAGGGATCAACAATGAGCAGTTCTTC. Amino acids: CATSRDGTGINNEQFF.